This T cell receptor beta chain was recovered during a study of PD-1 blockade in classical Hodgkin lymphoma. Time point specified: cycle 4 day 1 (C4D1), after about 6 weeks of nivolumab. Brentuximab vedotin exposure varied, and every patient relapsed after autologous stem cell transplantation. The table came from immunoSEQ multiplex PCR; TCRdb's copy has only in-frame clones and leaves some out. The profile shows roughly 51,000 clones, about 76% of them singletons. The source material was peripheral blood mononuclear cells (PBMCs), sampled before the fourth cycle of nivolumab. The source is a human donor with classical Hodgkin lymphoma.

DNA of the CDR3: TGCGCCAGCAGCCTAAGGACAGGTGTGTCCTACGAGCAGTACTTC. Amino acids: CASSLRTGVSYEQYF. The genes are TRBV5-1 and TRBJ2-7; 7 nucleotides line up with TRBD1. Germline V gene data show CDR1 as SGHRS and CDR2 as YFSETQ. With V trimmed by 4 bases and J by 1 base, 8 bases remained unmatched. This CDR3 is built from 15 residues.